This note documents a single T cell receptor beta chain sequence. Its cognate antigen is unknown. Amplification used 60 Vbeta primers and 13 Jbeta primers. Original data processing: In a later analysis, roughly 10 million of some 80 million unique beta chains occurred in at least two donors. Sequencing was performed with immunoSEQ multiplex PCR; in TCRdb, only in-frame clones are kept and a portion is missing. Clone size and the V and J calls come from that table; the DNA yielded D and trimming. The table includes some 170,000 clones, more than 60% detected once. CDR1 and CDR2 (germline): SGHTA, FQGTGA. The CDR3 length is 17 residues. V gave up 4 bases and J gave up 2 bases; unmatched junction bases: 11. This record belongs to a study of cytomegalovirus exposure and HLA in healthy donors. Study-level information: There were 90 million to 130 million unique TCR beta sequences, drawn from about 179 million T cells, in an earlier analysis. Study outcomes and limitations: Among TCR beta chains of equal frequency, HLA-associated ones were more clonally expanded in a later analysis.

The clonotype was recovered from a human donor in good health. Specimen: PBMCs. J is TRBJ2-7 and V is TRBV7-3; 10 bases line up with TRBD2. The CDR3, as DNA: TGTGCCAGCAGCTCAAACGTTAGCGGGGGGCGAACCTACGAGCAGTACTTC. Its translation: CASSSNVSGGRTYEQYF.